This is a list of T cell receptor beta chains from one sample in a study of blood T cell repertoires in COVID-19. Sequenced by immunoSEQ multiplex PCR; TCRdb stores in-frame clones only, minus some. The sample consists of roughly 240,000 clones, about 91% of them appearing once. The sample was PBMCs or T cells enriched from blood (not recorded which). These receptor sequences come from a woman aged 40-49 years with acute COVID-19. Both conserved end residues are part of each CDR3. Each record gives: V gene, J gene, clone size, D gene, CDR3 DNA, CDR3 protein. The D gene is left open where the match is weak. Clone size is stated in some rows and not others, as once, few, many or a class when expanded.

TRBV4-2	TRBJ2-7	NA	TRBD2	TGTGCCAGCAGCCAAGATGGGTTGGGACTAGCTTCCTACGAGCAGTACTTC	CASSQDGLGLASYEQYF
TRBV7-2	TRBJ1-5	NA	NA	TGTGCCAGCAGCTTAGTAGGCAGGGTCAATCAGCCCCAGCATTTT	CASSLVGRVNQPQHF
TRBV24-1	TRBJ2-5	NA	NA	TGTGCCACCAGTGAAGGACAGCTGGTCCAAGAGACCCAGTACTTC	CATSEGQLVQETQYF
TRBV18	TRBJ1-6	NA	TRBD1	TGTGCCAGCTCACCTCAACAGGGGATCAATTCACCCCTCCACTTT	CASSPQQGINSPLHF
TRBV21-1	TRBJ2-1	many	NA	TGTGCCAGCAGCCCGAACCTCAGACTAGACAGGAAGCGGGAGGGCTCCAATGAGCAGTTCTTC	CASSPNLRLDRKREGSNEQFF
TRBV7-2	TRBJ1-3	NA	TRBD1	TGTGCCAGCAGCTTCGGACAGGGTGAAAACACCATATATTTT	CASSFGQGENTIYF
TRBV11-3	TRBJ1-3	NA	TRBD1	TGTGCCAGCAGCAAACGGACAGGGGGGGTAGGAAACACCATATATTTT	CASSKRTGGVGNTIYF
TRBV29-1	TRBJ2-1	few	TRBD1	TGCAGCGTTGAGGGACAGGGGGCGCCTGGTGAGCAGTTCTTC	CSVEGQGAPGEQFF
TRBV10-3	TRBJ2-5	NA	NA	TGTGCCATCAGTGGGCAGGGAGAGACCCAGTACTTC	CAISGQGETQYF
TRBV5-4	TRBJ2-5	NA	NA	TGTGCCAGCAGCTTTGGACAGACCCAAGAGACCCAGTACTTC	CASSFGQTQETQYF
TRBV5-6	TRBJ2-2	NA	TRBD1	TGTGCCAGCAGCTTGGGCCCAGGGGGCGTGAGATACGGGGAGCTGTTTTTT	CASSLGPGGVRYGELFF
TRBV9	TRBJ2-1	NA	NA	TGTGCCAGCAGCGCCTTCCCGGGACTCCGAGATGAGCAGTTCTTC	CASSAFPGLRDEQFF
TRBV18	TRBJ1-2	NA	TRBD1	TGTGCCAGCTCACCACCGGGACAGGGAGGTTATGGCTACACCTTC	CASSPPGQGGYGYTF
TRBV5-1	TRBJ1-2	NA	TRBD1	TGCGCCAGCAGCCGCTCAGGGGGCGCGAGCTATGGCTACACCTTC	CASSRSGGASYGYTF
TRBV2	TRBJ1-2	NA	NA	TGTGCCAGCAGTGCGTCCACAGGGAGTGGGTATGGCTACACCTTC	CASSASTGSGYGYTF
TRBV7-8	TRBJ2-5	NA	NA	TGTGCCAGCAGCTTAGGAGCAACGCAAGAGACCCAGTACTTC	CASSLGATQETQYF
TRBV5-4	TRBJ2-4	NA	NA	TGTGCCAGCAGCCCCGGACAGGGAGGGGGGTTAGCCAAAAACATTCAGTACTTC	CASSPGQGGGLAKNIQYF
TRBV9	TRBJ1-2	NA	NA	TGTGCCAGCAGCCCCCGGGGAAATTTC	CASSPRGNF
TRBV5-4	TRBJ1-2	NA	TRBD1	TGTGCCAGCAGCTTGGGAGGACAGGGGGGGTATGGCTACACCTTC	CASSLGGQGGYGYTF
TRBV7-9	TRBJ1-2	once	TRBD1	TGTGCCAGCAGCCATCCCCAACAGGGGGTTGGGTATGGCTACACCTTC	CASSHPQQGVGYGYTF
TRBV7-2	TRBJ2-5	NA	TRBD2	TGTGCCAGCAGCTTAGCGCGACTAGCGGGGGGAGAGACCCAGTACTTC	CASSLARLAGGETQYF
TRBV18	TRBJ2-1	NA	NA	TGTGCCAGCTCACCACTACAGGGCCGCTACAATGAGCAGTTCTTC	CASSPLQGRYNEQFF
TRBV18	TRBJ1-6	NA	NA	TGTGCCAGCTCACCGAGTCTTGGACAGATTAATTCACCCCTCCACTTT	CASSPSLGQINSPLHF
TRBV19	TRBJ1-6	once	TRBD1	TGTGCCAGTAGTATAGTCCTACCCGGGACAGGGCGTTCACCCCTCCACTTT	CASSIVLPGTGRSPLHF
TRBV12-3/TRBV12-4	TRBJ1-1	NA	TRBD1	TGTGCCAGCCTCGACAGGGGGAACACTGAAGCTTTCTTT	CASLDRGNTEAFF
TRBV2	TRBJ1-1	NA	NA	TGTGCCAGCAGTGAAGCGCACGGTGCAGGGGCGAACACTGAAGCTTTCTTT	CASSEAHGAGANTEAFF
TRBV18	TRBJ1-1	NA	TRBD1	TGTGCCAGCTCACTGACAGGGAGCGACACTGAAGCTTTCTTT	CASSLTGSDTEAFF